The 27 T cell receptor beta chains presented below share a single source sample, sequenced in a study of early stage breast cancer tumors. Generated by immunoSEQ multiplex PCR, the TCRdb table keeps only in-frame clones and is missing some. The sample has approximately 33,000 clones, roughly four fifths seen once. The sequenced sample consisted of blood. Every receptor here comes from a person aged 40 to 50 with breast cancer.

The chain is built from TRBV4-3 and TRBJ2-7; weak D call: TRBD1 (6 bases). CDR1 is LGHNA and CDR2 is YSLEER in the germline V gene. This CDR3 is built from 15 residues. The V gene lost 1 base and the J gene lost 6 bases, with 16 bases spanning the gap. The CDR3 DNA reads TGCGCCAGCAGCCAAGTGGCCAGGGGTAGTAGCGAGCAGTACTTC. Translation: CASSQVARGSSEQYF.

The chain carries TRBV2 and TRBJ2-2, with TRBD2 as a possible D gene (6 bases). The CDR3 consists of 13 residues. V was clipped by 7 bases and J by 5 bases, with 11 bases between them. CDR1 is SNHLY and CDR2 is FYNNEI in the germline V gene. The CDR3 DNA is TGTGCCAGCATGATGGGAGGAACCGGGGAGCTGTTTTTT. Its translation: CASMMGGTGELFF.

The chain is built from TRBV5-4 and TRBJ1-2; D not certain. Trimming took off 0 bases at V and 7 bases at J, with 22 bases between the two ends. The CDR3 is 17 residues long. From germline, CDR1 is SGHNT and CDR2 YYREEE (reference sequence). CDR3 region: CASSLGAGSTVLGGYTF. CDR3 sequence (DNA): TGTGCCAGCAGCTTGGGGGCTGGGAGTACAGTCCTCGGTGGCTACACCTTC. Full variable domain (outside the CDR3, taken from reference TRBV5-4 and TRBJ1-2): ETGVTQSPTHLIKTRGQQVTLRCSSQSGHNTVSWYQQALGQGPQFIFQYYREEENGRGNFPPRFSGLQFPNYSSELNVNALELDDSALYLCASSLGAGSTVLGGYTFGSGTRLTVV.

The chain uses TRBV2 and TRBJ2-3; possible D gene TRBD2, 6 bases. The CDR3 is 17 amino acids. Germline CDR1 and CDR2: SNHLY and FYNNEI. Deletions cut 0 bases from V and 4 bases from J, with 17 bases between. CDR3 region: CASSEALQRTTSDTQYF. CDR3 sequence (DNA): TGTGCCAGCAGTGAAGCTTTACAGCGGACTACTTCAGATACGCAGTATTTT.

The rearrangement links TRBV6-1 to TRBJ1-1, with TRBD1 identical over 7 bases. The V and J ends lost 7 bases and 10 bases, in that order; junction bases with no gene match: 9. Looked up from germline, CDR1 is MNHNS and CDR2 is SASEGT. This CDR3 comprises 12 residues. The CDR3 reads CASTHQGEGAFF. CDR3 sequence (DNA): TGTGCCAGCACTCATCAGGGGGAGGGAGCTTTCTTT.

The CDR3 here is CASSGPGGANTEAFF. CDR3 bases: TGCGCCAGCAGTGGACCGGGGGGAGCAAACACTGAAGCTTTCTTT. The chain carries TRBV10-1 and TRBJ1-1; tentatively, D is TRBD1 (5 bases). V was trimmed by 4 bases and J by 2 bases, leaving 14 bases between them. The CDR3 runs to 15 residues. The germline gives CDR1 WNHNN, CDR2 SYGVQD (reference sequence).

In its sample, this clone was seen a few times. This rearrangement joins TRBV19 to TRBJ2-1, with D unresolved. This CDR3 is 13 amino acids long. The germline CDR1 and CDR2 sequences are LNHDA and SQIVND (reference sequence). V gave up 1 base and J gave up 6 bases, with 7 bases separating them. CDR3 protein: CASSIAVRNEQFF. The CDR3 coding sequence is TGTGCCAGTAGTATAGCCGTCCGCAATGAGCAGTTCTTC.

V and J are TRBV29-1 and TRBJ2-1; 10 bases align to TRBD2. Losses at the gene ends were 5 bases for V and 4 bases for J; bases not matched to a gene: 23. CDR1 is SQVTM and CDR2 is ANQGSEA in the germline V gene. This CDR3 is 20 amino acids long. The CDR3 DNA reads TGCAGCGTTCGGGGTGGATGGTCGGGACTAGCGACTAGCTTTTACAATGAGCAGTTCTTC. This gives the protein CSVRGGWSGLATSFYNEQFF.

The V gene is TRBV7-8, the J gene TRBJ2-1; D unresolved. Trimming stripped 0 bases from V and 8 bases from J, with 11 bases between. The CDR3 covers 14 residues. CDR1 and CDR2 (germline): SGHVS, FQNEAQ. The DNA for the CDR3 is TGTGCCAGCAGCTTAGCGGTCGTAACGTATGAGCAGTTCTTC. The encoded protein is CASSLAVVTYEQFF.

This clone has just a few counts. This chain joins TRBV27 and TRBJ2-4; D call uncertain. The CDR3 loop spans 12 amino acids. V lost 4 bases to trimming and J lost 6 bases, with 7 bases between them. Germline V CDR1 and CDR2: MNHEY, SMNVEV (reference sequence). CDR3 sequence: CASSYAGNIQYF. For the CDR3, the DNA is TGTGCCAGCAGTTACGCAGGAAACATTCAGTACTTC.

V usage is TRBV9 and J usage is TRBJ2-2, with 7 bases lining up with TRBD1. The V segment lost 4 bases and the J segment 3 bases; nucleotides outside the gene matches: 3. This CDR3 comprises 14 residues. Germline loops: CDR1 SGDLS, CDR2 YYNGEE. The CDR3 here is CASSSTGDTGELFF. The CDR3 DNA reads TGTGCCAGCAGCTCAACAGGGGACACCGGGGAGCTGTTTTTT.

The chain employs TRBV7-9 and TRBJ1-4, with unresolved D. Trimming removed 5 bases from V and 3 bases from J, with 10 bases in between. The germline CDR1 and CDR2 sequences are SEHNR and FQNEAQ (reference sequence). The CDR3 consists of 14 residues. The CDR3 nucleotides read TGTGCCAGCAGCAGCGGGGTGGCTAATGAAAAACTGTTTTTT. Protein: CASSSGVANEKLFF.

This clone was seen just once. The V call is TRBV27, the J call TRBJ2-7; a weak D match, TRBD1 (7 bases). CDR3 length: 13 residues. The ends were cut back, 4 bases at V and 6 bases at J, with 13 bases in the middle. In germline, CDR1 is MNHEY, CDR2 SMNVEV (reference sequence). The CDR3 DNA is TGTGCCAGCAGTTGGGCAGGGGGGAGCGAGCAGTACTTC. Translation gives CASSWAGGSEQYF.

The CDR3 region is CASSLDGTPGYTF. CDR3 bases: TGTGCCAGCAGCTTAGACGGGACACCTGGCTACACCTTC. V is TRBV7-2 and J is TRBJ1-2; maybe TRBD1 (6 bases). Trimming took 1 base from V and 7 from J, leaving 10 bases between them. This CDR3 has 13 amino acids. Germline CDR1 reads SGHTA; CDR2 reads FQGNSA.

The rearrangement uses TRBV11-3 and TRBJ2-5; 7 positions agree with TRBD1. The CDR3 runs to 14 residues. Germline V lookup: CDR1 SGHNT, CDR2 YENEEA. J gave up 4 bases and V 5 bases, and 7 bases lay outside the gene matches. The CDR3 here is CASSLGTEGETQYF. Written as DNA, the CDR3 is TGTGCCAGCAGCCTGGGGACAGAAGGAGAGACCCAGTACTTC.

The chain couples TRBV28 to TRBJ2-1, with a possible D match to TRBD1 (6 bases). V gave up 4 bases and J gave up 8 bases, with 15 bases separating them. Germline V gives CDR1 MDHEN, CDR2 SYDVKM. There are 14 residues in the CDR3. CDR3 coding DNA: TGTGCCAGCAGTTCGGGACAAAGCGCCCATGAGCAGTTCTTC. It encodes CASSSGQSAHEQFF.

This rearrangement joins TRBV15 to TRBJ2-2; TRBD1 aligns across 8 bases. Germline lookup yields CDR1 LNHNV and CDR2 YYDKDF (reference sequence). V trimming: 0 bases; J trimming: 1 base; junction bases outside the gene matches: 4. This CDR3 comprises 17 residues. The CDR3 sequence is CATSRDLGTGNTGELFF. The CDR3 region has the DNA TGTGCCACCAGCAGAGATCTTGGGACAGGGAACACCGGGGAGCTGTTTTTT. The variable domain in full, completed from reference TRBV15 and TRBJ2-2, reads DAMVIQNPRYQVTQFGKPVTLSCSQTLNHNVMYWYQQKSSQAPKLLFHYYDKDFNNEADTPDNFQSRRPNTSFCFLDIRSPGLGDTAMYLCATSRDLGTGNTGELFFGEGSRLTVL.

The rearrangement joins TRBV7-8 to TRBJ1-1; 7 nucleotides align to TRBD1. The ends lost 1 base at V and 11 bases at J; junction bases unmatched: 13. This CDR3 is built from 15 residues. The germline gives CDR1 SGHVS, CDR2 FQNEAQ. CDR3 in amino acids: CASSLEWDSVLRAFF. In nucleotides, the CDR3 is TGTGCCAGCAGCTTAGAGTGGGACAGCGTTCTGAGGGCTTTCTTT.

The chain's CDR3 is CASSETGQGVGSQNEKLFF. DNA for the CDR3: TGTGCCAGCAGTGAAACGGGACAGGGGGTGGGCAGCCAGAATGAAAAACTGTTTTTT. J is TRBJ1-4 and V is TRBV2, with TRBD1 matching over 11 bases. V lost 2 bases and J lost 5; bases outside the gene matches: 13. CDR1 and CDR2 (germline): SNHLY, FYNNEI. The CDR3 is made up of 19 amino acids.

The chain combines TRBV28 with TRBJ2-7; TRBD1 or TRBD2 may be the D gene (5 bases each). This CDR3 is 15 amino acids long. Germline lookup yields CDR1 MDHEN and CDR2 SYDVKM. Trimming left V 4 bases short and J 4 bases short, with 17 bases between. The CDR3: CASSSGTSPGYEQYF. Written as DNA, the CDR3 is TGTGCCAGCAGTTCAGGGACGTCGCCGGGGTACGAGCAGTACTTC. The full variable domain, with the rest looked up from reference TRBV28 and TRBJ2-7, is DVKVTQSSRYLVKRTGEKVFLECVQDMDHENMFWYRQDPGLGLRLIYFSYDVKMKEKGDIPEGYSVSREKKERFSLILESASTNQTSMYLCASSSGTSPGYEQYFGPGTRLTVT.

The chain combines TRBV7-9 with TRBJ2-7; TRBD1 agrees at 7 bases. The germline V gene encodes CDR1 SEHNR and CDR2 FQNEAQ (reference sequence). This CDR3 has 13 residues. Trimming took 5 bases from V and 3 from J; bases not matched to a gene: 4. CDR3 in amino acids: CASSLQGIYEQYF. CDR3 coding DNA: TGTGCCAGCAGCCTACAGGGGATCTACGAGCAGTACTTC. The full variable domain, its missing parts supplied by reference TRBV7-9 and TRBJ2-7, is DTGVSQNPRHKITKRGQNVTFRCDPISEHNRLYWYRQTLGQGPEFLTYFQNEAQLEKSRLLSDRFSAERPKGSFSTLEIQRTEQGDSAMYLCASSLQGIYEQYFGPGTRLTVT.

This sequence joins TRBV7-9 and TRBJ1-1, with TRBD1 matching over 8 bases. The CDR3 runs 12 residues. Germline V lookup: CDR1 SEHNR, CDR2 FQNEAQ (reference sequence). After removal of 5 bases from V and 8 bases from J, the junction contained 4 bases not matched to a gene. The CDR3 DNA follows: TGTGCCAGCAGCCTGGACAGGGCAGAAGCTTTCTTT. Its protein is CASSLDRAEAFF.

The chain's CDR3 is CASSYSSATENTEAFF. In DNA, the CDR3 is TGTGCCAGCAGTTACTCGAGCGCTACAGAGAACACTGAAGCTTTCTTT. V gene TRBV6-5 combines with J gene TRBJ1-1; D not resolved. Germline V CDR1 and CDR2: MNHEY, SVGAGI. This CDR3 has 16 amino acids. With 0 bases removed from V and 1 base from J, the gap between germline ends came to 12 bases.

The chain recombines TRBV6-1 with TRBJ1-5; 7 positions agree with TRBD1. Trimming at V came to 1 base and at J to 5 bases, leaving 2 bases not matched to a gene. The germline CDR1 and CDR2 sequences are MNHNS and SASEGT. The CDR3 spans 14 residues. The CDR3 here is CASSEGDSYQPQHF. CDR3 DNA: TGTGCCAGCAGTGAAGGGGACAGCTATCAGCCCCAGCATTTT.

The gene calls are TRBV27 and TRBJ1-5; D is ambiguous. The V gene lost 8 bases and the J gene lost 9 bases, with 2 bases spanning the gap. This CDR3 comprises 8 residues. The germline CDR1 and CDR2 sequences are MNHEY and SMNVEV (reference sequence). CDR3 nucleotides: TGTGCCAGCCGGCCCCAGCATTTT. The encoded protein is CASRPQHF.

This chain links TRBV27 with TRBJ2-2, with 10 bases that match TRBD1. Per the germline V gene, CDR1 is MNHEY and CDR2 is SMNVEV (reference sequence). After removal of 3 bases from V and 1 base from J, the junction contained 17 bases not matched to a gene. The CDR3 sequence is 21 residues long. The CDR3 here is CASSFSVRGQGIGWNTGELFF. CDR3 bases: TGTGCCAGCAGTTTCTCCGTTCGGGGACAGGGGATAGGTTGGAACACCGGGGAGCTGTTTTTT.

The chain has TRBV18 and TRBJ2-1, with D perhaps matching TRBD1 (6 bases). Trimming cost V 8 bases and J 6 bases, with 20 bases left between them. The CDR3 sequence is 15 residues long. Germline CDR1 is KGHSH and CDR2 is LQKENI. The DNA of the CDR3 is TGTGCCAGCCCCTCCGATAGCCTAGGGGGCAATGAGCAGTTCTTC. Protein: CASPSDSLGGNEQFF.